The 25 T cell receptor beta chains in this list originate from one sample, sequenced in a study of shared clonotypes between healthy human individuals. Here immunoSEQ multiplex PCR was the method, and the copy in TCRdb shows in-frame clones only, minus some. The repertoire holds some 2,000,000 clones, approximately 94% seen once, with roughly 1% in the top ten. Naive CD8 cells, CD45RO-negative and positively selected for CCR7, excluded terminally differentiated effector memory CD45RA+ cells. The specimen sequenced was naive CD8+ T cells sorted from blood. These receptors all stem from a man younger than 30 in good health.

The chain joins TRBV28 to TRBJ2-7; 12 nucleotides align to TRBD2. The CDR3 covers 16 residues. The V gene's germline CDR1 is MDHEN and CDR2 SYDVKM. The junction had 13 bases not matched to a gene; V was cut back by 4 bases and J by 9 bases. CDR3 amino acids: CASSSHRLAGVPVQYF. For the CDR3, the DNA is TGTGCCAGCAGTTCCCACCGACTAGCGGGAGTTCCGGTGCAGTACTTC.

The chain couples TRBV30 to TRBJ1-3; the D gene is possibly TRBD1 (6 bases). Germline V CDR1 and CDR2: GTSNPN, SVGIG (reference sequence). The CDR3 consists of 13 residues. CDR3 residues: CACGGGAGNTIYF. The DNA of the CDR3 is TGTGCTTGCGGCGGGGGCGCTGGAAACACCATATATTTT.

CDR3 nucleotides: TGTGCCAGCAGCTCCGGAGTGGAGGGCCACTCTAATGAGCAGTTCTTC. This translates into CASSSGVEGHSNEQFF. The chain carries TRBV11-3 and TRBJ2-1, with D perhaps matching TRBD2 (6 bases). The germline V gene encodes CDR1 SGHNT and CDR2 YENEEA. This CDR3 region has 16 residues. Trimming took 4 bases from V and 7 from J, leaving 20 bases between them.

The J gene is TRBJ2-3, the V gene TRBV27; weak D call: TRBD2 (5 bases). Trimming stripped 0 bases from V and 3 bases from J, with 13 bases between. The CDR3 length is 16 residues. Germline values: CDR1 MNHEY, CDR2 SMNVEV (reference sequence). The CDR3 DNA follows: TGTGCCAGCAGTTTATCGTTGGCGGGTGCGACAGATACGCAGTATTTT. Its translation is CASSLSLAGATDTQYF.

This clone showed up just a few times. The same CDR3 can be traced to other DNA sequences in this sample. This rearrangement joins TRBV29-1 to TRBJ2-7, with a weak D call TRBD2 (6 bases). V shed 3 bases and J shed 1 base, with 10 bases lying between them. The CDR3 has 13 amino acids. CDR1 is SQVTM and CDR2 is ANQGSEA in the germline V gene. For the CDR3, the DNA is TGCAGCGTTGAGACTAGTCGATCCTACGAGCAGTACTTC. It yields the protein CSVETSRSYEQYF.

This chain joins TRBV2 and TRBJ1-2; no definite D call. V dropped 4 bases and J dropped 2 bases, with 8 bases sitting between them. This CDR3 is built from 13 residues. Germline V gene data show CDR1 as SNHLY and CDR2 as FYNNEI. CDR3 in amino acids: CASSATQNYGYTF. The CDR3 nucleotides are TGTGCCAGCAGTGCTACACAAAACTATGGCTACACCTTC.

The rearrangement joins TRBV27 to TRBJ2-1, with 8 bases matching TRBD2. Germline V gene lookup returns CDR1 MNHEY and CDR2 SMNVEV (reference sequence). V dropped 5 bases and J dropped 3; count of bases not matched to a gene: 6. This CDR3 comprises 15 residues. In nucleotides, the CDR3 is TGTGCCAGCAGTCCCTCACTAGCGGACTACAATGAGCAGTTCTTC. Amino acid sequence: CASSPSLADYNEQFF.

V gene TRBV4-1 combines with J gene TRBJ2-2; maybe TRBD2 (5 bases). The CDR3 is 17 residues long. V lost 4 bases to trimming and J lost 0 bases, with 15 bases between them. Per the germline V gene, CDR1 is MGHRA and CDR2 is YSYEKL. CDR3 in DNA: TGCGCCAGCAGCCCGGGATGGGCTAGGACGAACACCGGGGAGCTGTTTTTT. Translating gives CASSPGWARTNTGELFF.

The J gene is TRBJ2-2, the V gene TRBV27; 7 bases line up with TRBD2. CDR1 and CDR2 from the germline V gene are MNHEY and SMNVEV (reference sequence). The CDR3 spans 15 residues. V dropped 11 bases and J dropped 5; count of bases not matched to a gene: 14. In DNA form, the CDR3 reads TGTGCCGCCCTGGAAGCGGGATTTAATACCGGGGAGCTGTTTTTT. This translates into CAALEAGFNTGELFF.

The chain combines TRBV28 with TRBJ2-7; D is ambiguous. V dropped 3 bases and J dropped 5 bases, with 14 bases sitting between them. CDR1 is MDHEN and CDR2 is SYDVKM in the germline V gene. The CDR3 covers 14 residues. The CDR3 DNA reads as TGTGCCAGCAGTTTCCGCCTCGGTGGGGACGAGCAGTACTTC. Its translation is CASSFRLGGDEQYF.

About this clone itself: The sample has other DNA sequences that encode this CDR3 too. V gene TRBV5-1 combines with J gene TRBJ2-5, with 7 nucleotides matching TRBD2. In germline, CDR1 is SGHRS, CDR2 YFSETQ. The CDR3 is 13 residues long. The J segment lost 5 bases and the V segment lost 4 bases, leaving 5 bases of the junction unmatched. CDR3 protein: CASSLWGGETQYF. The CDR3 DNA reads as TGCGCCAGCAGCCTTTGGGGAGGGGAGACCCAGTACTTC.

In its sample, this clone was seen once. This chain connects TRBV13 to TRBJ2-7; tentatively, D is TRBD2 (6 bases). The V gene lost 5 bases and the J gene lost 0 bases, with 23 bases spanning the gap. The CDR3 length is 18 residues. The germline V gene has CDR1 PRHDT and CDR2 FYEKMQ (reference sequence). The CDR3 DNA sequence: TGTGCCAGCAGCCCGACGGGTGGGGGAGGCCCTAGCTCCTACGAGCAGTACTTC. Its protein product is CASSPTGGGGPSSYEQYF.

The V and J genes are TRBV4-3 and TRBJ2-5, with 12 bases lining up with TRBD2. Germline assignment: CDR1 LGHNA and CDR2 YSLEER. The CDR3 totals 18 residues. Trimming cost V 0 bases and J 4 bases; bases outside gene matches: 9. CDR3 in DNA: TGCGCCAGCAGCCAAGATAGACTAGCGGGAGTTACCGGAGAGACCCAGTACTTC. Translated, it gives CASSQDRLAGVTGETQYF.

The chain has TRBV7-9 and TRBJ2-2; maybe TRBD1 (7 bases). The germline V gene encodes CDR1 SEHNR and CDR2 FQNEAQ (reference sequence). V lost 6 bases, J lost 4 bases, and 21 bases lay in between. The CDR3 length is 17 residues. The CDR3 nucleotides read TGTGCCAGCAGTCAATTGCTGGCAGGGGGGCCCACCGGGGAGCTGTTTTTT. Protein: CASSQLLAGGPTGELFF.

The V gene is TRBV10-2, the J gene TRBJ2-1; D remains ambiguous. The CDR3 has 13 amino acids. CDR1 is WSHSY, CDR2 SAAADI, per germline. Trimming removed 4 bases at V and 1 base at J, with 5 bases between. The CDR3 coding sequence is TGCGCCAGCAGTGCGCGGTCCTACAATGAGCAGTTCTTC. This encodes CASSARSYNEQFF.

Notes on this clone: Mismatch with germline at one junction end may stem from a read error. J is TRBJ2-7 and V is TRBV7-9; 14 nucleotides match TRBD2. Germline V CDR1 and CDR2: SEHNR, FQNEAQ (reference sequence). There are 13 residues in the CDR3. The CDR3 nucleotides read TGTGCCAGCAGCCCACCGGGACTAGCGGGGGCTTTCTTC. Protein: CASSPPGLAGAFF.

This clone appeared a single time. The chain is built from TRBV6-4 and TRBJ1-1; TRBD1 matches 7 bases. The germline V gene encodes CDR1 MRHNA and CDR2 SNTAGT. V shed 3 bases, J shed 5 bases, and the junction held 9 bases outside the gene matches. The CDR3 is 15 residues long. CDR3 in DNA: TGTGCCAGCAGTGAATCGACAGGGCTGGGGACTGAAGCTTTCTTT. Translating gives CASSESTGLGTEAFF.

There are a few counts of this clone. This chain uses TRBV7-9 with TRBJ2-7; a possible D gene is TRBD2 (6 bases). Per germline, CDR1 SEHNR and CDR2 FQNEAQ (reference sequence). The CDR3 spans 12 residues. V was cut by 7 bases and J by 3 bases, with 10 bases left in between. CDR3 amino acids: CASNLGGYEQYF. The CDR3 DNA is TGTGCCAGCAACCTCGGGGGCTACGAGCAGTACTTC.

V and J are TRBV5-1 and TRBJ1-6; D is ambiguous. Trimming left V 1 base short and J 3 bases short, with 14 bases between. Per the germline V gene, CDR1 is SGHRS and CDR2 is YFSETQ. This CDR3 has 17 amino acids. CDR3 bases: TGCGCCAGCAGCTTGTCCGGGTCCCGGGGCTATAATTCACCCCTCCACTTT. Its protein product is CASSLSGSRGYNSPLHF.

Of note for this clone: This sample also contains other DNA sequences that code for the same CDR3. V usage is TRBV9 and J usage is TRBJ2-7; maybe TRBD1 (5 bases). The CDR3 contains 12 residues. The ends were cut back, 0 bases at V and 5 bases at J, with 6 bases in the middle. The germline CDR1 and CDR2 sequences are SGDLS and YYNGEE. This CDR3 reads CASSVGGDEQYF. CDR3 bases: TGTGCCAGCAGCGTAGGGGGCGACGAGCAGTACTTC.

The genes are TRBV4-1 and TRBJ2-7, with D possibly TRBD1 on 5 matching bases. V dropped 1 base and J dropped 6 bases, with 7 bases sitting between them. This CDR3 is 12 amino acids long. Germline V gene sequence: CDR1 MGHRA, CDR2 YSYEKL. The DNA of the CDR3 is TGCGCCAGCAGCCAAGTTAGGGGCGAGCAGTACTTC. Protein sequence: CASSQVRGEQYF.

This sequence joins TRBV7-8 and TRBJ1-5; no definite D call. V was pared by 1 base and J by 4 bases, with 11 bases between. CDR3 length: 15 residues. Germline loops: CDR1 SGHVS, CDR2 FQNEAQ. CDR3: CASSLDGDPNQPQHF. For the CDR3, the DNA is TGTGCCAGCAGCTTAGACGGAGACCCTAATCAGCCCCAGCATTTT.

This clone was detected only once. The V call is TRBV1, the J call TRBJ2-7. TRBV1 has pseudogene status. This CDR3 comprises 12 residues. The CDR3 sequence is CTSSQTSAYEYF. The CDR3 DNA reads TGCACCAGCAGCCAAACCTCGGCTTACGAGTACTTC.

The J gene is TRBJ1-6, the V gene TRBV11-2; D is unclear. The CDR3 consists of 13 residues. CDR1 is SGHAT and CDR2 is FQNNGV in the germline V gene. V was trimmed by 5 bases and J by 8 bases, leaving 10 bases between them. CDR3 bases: TGTGCCAGCAGCCCCCCAACCCATTCACCCCTCCACTTT. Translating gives CASSPPTHSPLHF. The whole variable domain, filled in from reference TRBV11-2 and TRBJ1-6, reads EAGVAQSPRYKIIEKRQSVAFWCNPISGHATLYWYQQILGQGPKLLIQFQNNGVVDDSQLPKDRFSAERLKGVDSTLKIQPAKLEDSAVYLCASSPPTHSPLHFGNGTRLTVT.

CDR3 sequence reads: CASSPPGTYYEQYF. The CDR3 region has the DNA TGTGCCAGCTCACCCCCCGGGACGTACTACGAGCAGTACTTC. V and J are TRBV18 and TRBJ2-7; the D call may be TRBD1 or TRBD2 (5 bases each). Germline CDR1 is KGHSH and CDR2 is LQKENI. V lost 3 bases to trimming and J lost 3 bases, with 12 bases between them. This CDR3 is 14 amino acids long.